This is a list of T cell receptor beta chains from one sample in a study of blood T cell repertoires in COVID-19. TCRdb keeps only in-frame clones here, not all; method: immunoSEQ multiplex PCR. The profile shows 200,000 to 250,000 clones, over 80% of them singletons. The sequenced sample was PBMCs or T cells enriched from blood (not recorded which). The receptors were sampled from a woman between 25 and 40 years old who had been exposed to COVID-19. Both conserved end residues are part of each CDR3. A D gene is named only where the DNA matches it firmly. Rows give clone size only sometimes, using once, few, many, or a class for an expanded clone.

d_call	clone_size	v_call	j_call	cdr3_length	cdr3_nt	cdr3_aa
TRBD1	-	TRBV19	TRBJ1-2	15	TGTGCCAGTAGTGGCCGGGACAGGGGAAGTTATGGCTACACCTTC	CASSGRDRGSYGYTF
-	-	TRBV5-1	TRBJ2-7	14	TGCGCCAGCAGCTTCCTACCTAATAACTACGAGCAGTACTTC	CASSFLPNNYEQYF
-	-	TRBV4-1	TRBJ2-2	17	TGCGCCAGCAGCCAAGATCTTGTGGGAGTGAACACCGGGGAGCTGTTTTTT	CASSQDLVGVNTGELFF
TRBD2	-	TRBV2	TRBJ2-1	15	TGTGCCAGCAAGGGACTAGCGGGAAATTACAATGAGCAGTTCTTC	CASKGLAGNYNEQFF
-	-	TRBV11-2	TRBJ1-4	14	TGTGCCAGCAGCTTAGCCAGATATAATGAAAAACTGTTTTTT	CASSLARYNEKLFF
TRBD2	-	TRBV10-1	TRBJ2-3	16	TGCGCCAGCAGTGAGTCAACTAGCGGGAGTGGAGATACGCAGTATTTT	CASSESTSGSGDTQYF
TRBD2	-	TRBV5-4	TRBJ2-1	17	TGTGCCAGCAGCGGGGAGCTAGCGGGACCCCAAGTAAGTGAGCAGTTCTTC	CASSGELAGPQVSEQFF
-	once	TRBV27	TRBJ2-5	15	TGTGCCAGCAGTTTTTATGGGGCAGCCCAAGAGACCCAGTACTTC	CASSFYGAAQETQYF
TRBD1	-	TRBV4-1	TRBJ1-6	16	TGCGCCAGCAGCCAAGTCGGGGGACAGGGTAACTCACCCCTCCACTTT	CASSQVGGQGNSPLHF
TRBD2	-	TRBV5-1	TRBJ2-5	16	TGCGCCAGCAGCTTGGTGTCGGGAGGGGTTCAAGAGACCCAGTACTTC	CASSLVSGGVQETQYF
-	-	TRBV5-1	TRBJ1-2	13	TGCGCCAGCAGCTTTTTCAGGGAGGGCGGCTACACCTTC	CASSFFREGGYTF
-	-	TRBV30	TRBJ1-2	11	TGTGCCTGGAGTCCCGGGACATTTTCCACCTTC	CAWSPGTFSTF
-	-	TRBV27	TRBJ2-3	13	TGTGCCAGCAGGGAGGATTGGGGAGATACGCAGTATTTT	CASREDWGDTQYF
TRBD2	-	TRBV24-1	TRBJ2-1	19	TGTGCCACCAGTGATCCAGCGCTAGCGGGAGGTTCGTCCTACAATGAGCAGTTCTTC	CATSDPALAGGSSYNEQFF
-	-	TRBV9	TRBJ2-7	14	TGTGCCAGCAGCGTTGCGGGATCTGCGTCTGAGCAGTACTTC	CASSVAGSASEQYF
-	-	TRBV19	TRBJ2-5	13	TGTGCCAGTAGGCACCTGGGCGGGGAGACCCAGTACTTC	CASRHLGGETQYF
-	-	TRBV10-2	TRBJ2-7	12	TGCGCCAGCACCGCGACTCCCTACGAGCAGTACTTC	CASTATPYEQYF
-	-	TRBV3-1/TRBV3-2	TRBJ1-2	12	TGTGCCAGCAGGTCCACTCAAGTAGGCTACACCTTC	CASRSTQVGYTF
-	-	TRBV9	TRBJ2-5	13	TGTGCCAGCAGCGTAGCTAGTCAAGAGACCCAGTACTTC	CASSVASQETQYF
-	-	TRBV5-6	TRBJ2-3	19	TGTGCCAGCAGCTACTCCGGGTCCGGAGTCACCACGATCACAGATACGCAGTATTTT	CASSYSGSGVTTITDTQYF
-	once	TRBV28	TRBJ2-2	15	TGTGCCAGCAGTTTATTAGGGACACCCGCCGGGGAGCTGTTTTTT	CASSLLGTPAGELFF
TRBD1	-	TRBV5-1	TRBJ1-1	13	TGCGCCAGCAGCGTTCCCGGGACAGAGGAAGCTTTCTTT	CASSVPGTEEAFF
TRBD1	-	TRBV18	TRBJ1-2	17	TGTGCCAGCTCACCTCTATCCGGGACAGCTACTAACTATGGCTACACCTTC	CASSPLSGTATNYGYTF
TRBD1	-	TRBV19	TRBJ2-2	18	TGTGCCAGTAGTACCGACGGGGACAGTATTTCGAACACCGGGGAGCTGTTTTTT	CASSTDGDSISNTGELFF
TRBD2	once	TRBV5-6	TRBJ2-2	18	TGTGCCAGCAGGGAGGGACTAGCGGGAGATTGGTACACCGGGGAGCTGTTTTTT	CASREGLAGDWYTGELFF
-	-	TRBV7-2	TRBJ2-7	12	TGTGCCAGCAGCTTATTGCGCTACGAGCAGTACTTC	CASSLLRYEQYF
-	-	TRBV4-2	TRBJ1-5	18	TGTGCCAGCAGCCAAGATCTTCCCGGGTACGGTACGCGGCAGCCCCAGCATTTT	CASSQDLPGYGTRQPQHF
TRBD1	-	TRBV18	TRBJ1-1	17	TGTGCCAGCTCATCGTCAATTCCGGGACAGGGGAACACTGAAGCTTTCTTT	CASSSSIPGQGNTEAFF
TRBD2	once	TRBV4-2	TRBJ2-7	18	TGTGCCAGCAGCCAAGGTTTGGGGGGGACTAGCGGGAGCCGCGAGCAGTACTTC	CASSQGLGGTSGSREQYF
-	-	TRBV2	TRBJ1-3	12	TGTGCCAGCAGGGGCAGCACAAACACCATATATTTT	CASRGSTNTIYF
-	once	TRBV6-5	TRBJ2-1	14	TGTGCCAGCAGTTCCTTCCTCTCCTACAATGAGCAGTTCTTC	CASSSFLSYNEQFF
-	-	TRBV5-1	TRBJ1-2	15	TGCGCCAGCAGCTTTTCGGAGAATCCTAACTATGGCTACACCTTC	CASSFSENPNYGYTF
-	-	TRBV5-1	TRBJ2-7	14	TGCGCCAGCAGCTTGGGGGAGTACGGCTACGAGCAGTACTTC	CASSLGEYGYEQYF
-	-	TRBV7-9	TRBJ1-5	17	TGTGCCAGCAGCTTGGGAGGGCCAACAGGGATCCATCAGCCCCAGCATTTT	CASSLGGPTGIHQPQHF
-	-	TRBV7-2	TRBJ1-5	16	TGTGCCAGCAGCTTAGATTCGGGGAATAGCAATCAGCCCCAGCATTTT	CASSLDSGNSNQPQHF
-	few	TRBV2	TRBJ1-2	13	TGTGCCAGCAGCCTAGACGGCCTCTATGGCTACACCTTC	CASSLDGLYGYTF
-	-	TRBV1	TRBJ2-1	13	TGCACCAGCAGCGACGGGGTGTACAATGAGCAGTTCTTC	CTSSDGVYNEQFF
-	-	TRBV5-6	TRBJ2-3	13	TGTGCCAGCAGCCTCCCCTTCGCAGATACGCAGTATTTT	CASSLPFADTQYF
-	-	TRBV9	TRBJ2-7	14	TGTGCCAGCAGCGTAGGAAGCGGATCCTACGAGCAGTACTTC	CASSVGSGSYEQYF
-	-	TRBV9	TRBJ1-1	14	TGTGCCAGCAGCGTAGACCCCGGGGACACTGAAGCTTTCTTT	CASSVDPGDTEAFF
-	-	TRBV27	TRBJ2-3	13	TGTGCCAGCAGGTCTACCCTCCGGGATACGCAGTATTTT	CASRSTLRDTQYF
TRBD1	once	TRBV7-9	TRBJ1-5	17	TGTGCCAGCAGCTTGGGGACAGGGGGGAATAGCAATCAGCCCCAGCATTTT	CASSLGTGGNSNQPQHF
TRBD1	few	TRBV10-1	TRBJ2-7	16	TGCGCCAGCAGTGAATCTTGGGGACAGACCCCCTACGAGCAGTACTTC	CASSESWGQTPYEQYF
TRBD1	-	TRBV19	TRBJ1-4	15	TGTGCCAGTAGTATTGGGACAGCAACTAATGAAAAACTGTTTTTT	CASSIGTATNEKLFF
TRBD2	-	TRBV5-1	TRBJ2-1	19	TGCGCCAGCAGCTTGGTCCGACTAGCGGGAGGGTTGGGGCCCAATGAGCAGTTCTTC	CASSLVRLAGGLGPNEQFF
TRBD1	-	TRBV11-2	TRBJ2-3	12	TGTGCCAGCAGCTTAAGGGACAGTCGTCAGTATTTT	CASSLRDSRQYF
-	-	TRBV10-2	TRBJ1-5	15	TGCGCCAGCAGTGAGTCGAACAGGGTGAATCAGCCCCAGCATTTT	CASSESNRVNQPQHF
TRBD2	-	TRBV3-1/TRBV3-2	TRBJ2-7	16	TGTGCCAGCAGCCAAGATGGGACTAGCGGGGTCTACGAGCAGTACTTC	CASSQDGTSGVYEQYF
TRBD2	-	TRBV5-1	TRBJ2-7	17	TGCGCCAGCAGCTTGGGTGCTGTTTCGCGGGAGAGGTACGAGCAGTACTTC	CASSLGAVSRERYEQYF
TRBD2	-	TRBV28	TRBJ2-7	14	TGTGCCAGCAGTCCTAGCGGGAGAAACTACGAGCAGTACTTC	CASSPSGRNYEQYF
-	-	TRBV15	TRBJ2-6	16	TGTGCCACCAGCAGAGCAGGGTCTCCTGGGGCCAACGTCCTGACTTTC	CATSRAGSPGANVLTF
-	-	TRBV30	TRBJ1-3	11	TGTGCCTGGAGGGAGGGAAACACCATATATTTT	CAWREGNTIYF
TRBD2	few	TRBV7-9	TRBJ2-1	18	TGTGCCAGCAGCTTAGGAATGGGGTGGCGGGAGGCCCTCAATGAGCAGTTCTTC	CASSLGMGWREALNEQFF
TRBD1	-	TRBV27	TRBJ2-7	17	TGTGCCTGCAGTTTAATCCCCGGACAGGGTATGCCAGACGAGCAGTACTTC	CACSLIPGQGMPDEQYF
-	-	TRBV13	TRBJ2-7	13	TGTGCCAGCAGCCCTACGCTAGGAGGGGAGCAGTACTTC	CASSPTLGGEQYF